These 21 T cell receptor beta chains originate from one sample sequenced in a study of PD-L1 blockade in urothelial cancer. Profiled with immunoSEQ multiplex PCR; TCRdb holds only in-frame clones, not every one. This sample has more than 70,000 clones, with roughly nine tenths found just once. Here the sequenced sample was PBMCs, taken around atezolizumab (anti-PD-L1) treatment. The receptors originated from a man between 60 and 75 years old with urothelial cancer.

The rearrangement joins TRBV5-4 to TRBJ2-5; 12 bases match TRBD2. CDR1 is SGHNT and CDR2 is YYREEE in the germline V gene (reference sequence). The CDR3 covers 18 residues. With V trimmed by 5 bases and J by 3 bases, 14 bases remained unmatched. The CDR3 DNA reads TGTGCCAGCAGTTCAAGACTAGCGGGGGACCATAGTAAAGAGACCCAGTACTTC. Its protein product is CASSSRLAGDHSKETQYF. Full variable domain (missing parts from reference TRBV5-4 and TRBJ2-5): ETGVTQSPTHLIKTRGQQVTLRCSSQSGHNTVSWYQQALGQGPQFIFQYYREEENGRGNFPPRFSGLQFPNYSSELNVNALELDDSALYLCASSSRLAGDHSKETQYFGPGTRLLVL.

The sample holds one count of this clone. The chain links TRBV2 to TRBJ1-1; weak D call: TRBD1 (5 bases). Per germline, CDR1 SNHLY and CDR2 FYNNEI. This CDR3 region has 13 residues. The ends were cut back, 3 bases at V and 2 bases at J, with 7 bases in the middle. The chain's CDR3 is CASSEGLNTEAFF. CDR3 bases: TGTGCCAGCAGTGAGGGGCTTAACACTGAAGCTTTCTTT. The full variable domain, its missing parts supplied by reference TRBV2 and TRBJ1-1, is EPEVTQTPSHQVTQMGQEVILRCVPISNHLYFYWYRQILGQKVEFLVSFYNNEISEKSEIFDDQFSVERPDGSNFTLKIRSTKLEDSAMYFCASSEGLNTEAFFGQGTRLTVV.

The chain couples TRBV7-3 to TRBJ2-3, with 11 nucleotides matching TRBD2. V shed 5 bases, J shed 6 bases, and the junction held 7 bases outside the gene matches. Germline CDR1 SGHTA, CDR2 FQGTGA. The CDR3 spans 15 residues. The CDR3 DNA follows: TGTGCCAGCAGCACCACTAGCGGGGGTCGGGATACGCAGTATTTT. Its translation: CASSTTSGGRDTQYF.

This chain uses TRBV27 with TRBJ1-6; D is possibly TRBD1 (5 bases). The CDR3 covers 13 residues. Germline CDR1 is MNHEY and CDR2 is SMNVEV (reference sequence). The V end was cut by 8 bases, the J end by 4 bases, with 9 bases between. CDR3 coding DNA: TGTGCCAGCCGGGGGGGATATAATTCACCCCTCCACTTT. Translating it yields CASRGGYNSPLHF.

This clone has more than one count but fewer than ten. The chain joins TRBV5-1 to TRBJ2-3; 9 bases map to TRBD1. Germline CDR1 and CDR2: SGHRS and YFSETQ. Trimming removed 0 bases from V and 5 bases from J; junction bases left unmatched: 7. This CDR3 region has 16 residues. CDR3 nucleotides: TGCGCCAGCAGCTTGGCACCGGGACAGGGCTTAGATACGCAGTATTTT. Its translation is CASSLAPGQGLDTQYF.

The chain joins TRBV28 to TRBJ1-4; perhaps TRBD1 as D (5 bases). The CDR3 extends over 15 amino acids. The germline V and J ends were trimmed by 5 bases and 7 bases, with 17 bases remaining between them. CDR1 MDHEN and CDR2 SYDVKM come from the germline V gene. The CDR3 loop reads CASSRGLFSIEKLFF. CDR3 bases: TGTGCCAGCAGTCGGGGACTCTTTTCAATTGAAAAACTGTTTTTT.

This clone was recorded once. V gene TRBV6-6 combines with J gene TRBJ1-1; TRBD1 is a possible D gene (5 bases). This CDR3 is 14 amino acids long. Trimming took 4 bases from V and 1 from J, leaving 10 bases between them. Germline CDR1 MNHNY, CDR2 SVGAGI (reference sequence). The CDR3 coding sequence is TGTGCCAGCAGTTCTCGCGGGGGGAACACTGAAGCTTTCTTT. This gives the protein CASSSRGGNTEAFF.

This chain links TRBV5-1 with TRBJ1-4; tentative D call: TRBD1 (5 bases). Trimming pared 4 bases from V and 5 bases from J, leaving 15 bases between. The CDR3 totals 15 residues. The germline gives CDR1 SGHRS, CDR2 YFSETQ. CDR3 nucleotides: TGCGCCAGCAGCCTAGGGCAGGGTGCAAATGAAAAACTGTTTTTT. Translation: CASSLGQGANEKLFF.

The chain couples TRBV7-2 to TRBJ1-2, with D perhaps matching TRBD1 (5 bases). This CDR3 spans 13 amino acids. The V end lost 5 bases, the J end lost 4 bases, and 11 bases lay between the germline ends. CDR1 is SGHTA, CDR2 FQGNSA, per germline. The CDR3, as DNA: TGTGCCAGCAGCCAACTCACAGGCTATGGCTACACCTTC. It encodes CASSQLTGYGYTF.

The chain couples TRBV30 to TRBJ2-5, with 7 bases fitting TRBD2. From germline, CDR1 is GTSNPN and CDR2 SVGIG (reference sequence). V was pared by 1 base and J by 3 bases, with 8 bases of the junction left unmatched. The CDR3 spans 15 residues. The CDR3 nucleotides read TGTGCCTGGAGTGCCCCCGGGACTATTAAAGAGACCCAGTACTTC. Translated: CAWSAPGTIKETQYF. Filled out from reference TRBV30 and TRBJ2-5, the complete variable domain reads SQTIHQWPATLVQPVGSPLSLECTVEGTSNPNLYWYRQAAGRGLQLLFYSVGIGQISSEVPQNLSASRPQDRQFILSSKKLLLSDSGFYLCAWSAPGTIKETQYFGPGTRLLVL.

In this sample, this clone turned up once. The chain has TRBV5-1 and TRBJ2-4, with D possibly TRBD1 on 5 matching bases. The CDR3 covers 14 residues. Germline V gene sequence: CDR1 SGHRS, CDR2 YFSETQ. Trimming left V 5 bases short and J 7 bases short, with 16 bases between. CDR3 in DNA: TGCGCCAGCAGATTAGACAGTGGAGTGAACATTCAGTACTTC. Its translation is CASRLDSGVNIQYF.

V is TRBV5-1 and J is TRBJ2-3; the D gene is possibly TRBD2 (7 bases). V lost 4 bases to trimming and J lost 4 bases, with 16 bases between them. Germline CDR1 reads SGHRS; CDR2 reads YFSETQ. There are 15 residues in the CDR3. CDR3 bases: TGCGCCAGCAGCCCCACCCCGGGGGGCCCAGATACGCAGTATTTT. Amino acid sequence: CASSPTPGGPDTQYF.

This clone appeared once. This chain connects TRBV7-3 to TRBJ1-1; D is unresolved. Germline V gene data show CDR1 as SGHTA and CDR2 as FQGTGA. V was trimmed by 1 base and J by 0 bases, leaving 6 bases between them. The CDR3 runs to 14 residues. CDR3 residues: CASSLNPLNTEAFF. For the CDR3, the DNA is TGTGCCAGCAGCTTAAATCCTTTGAACACTGAAGCTTTCTTT.

This chain joins TRBV15 and TRBJ2-7; D not resolved. Germline V gene sequence: CDR1 LNHNV, CDR2 YYDKDF (reference sequence). The CDR3 sequence is 15 residues long. V was trimmed by 3 bases and J by 3 bases, leaving 15 bases between them. The CDR3 region is CATSSPTRMGYEQYF. Written as DNA, the CDR3 is TGTGCCACCAGCAGCCCAACCAGGATGGGCTACGAGCAGTACTTC.

Note on this clone: In the same sample, other DNA sequences code for this CDR3. CDR3 sequence reads: CSARGGETQYF. In DNA, the CDR3 is TGCAGTGCTAGAGGAGGCGAGACCCAGTACTTC. V gene TRBV20-1 combines with J gene TRBJ2-5, with D uncertain. V lost 1 base and J 5 bases, leaving 5 bases between the germline ends. The CDR3 has 11 residues. Germline values: CDR1 DFQATT, CDR2 SNEGSKA (reference sequence).

V usage is TRBV5-1 and J usage is TRBJ2-1; 13 bases are a match to TRBD2. This CDR3 spans 16 amino acids. Unmatched junction bases numbered 8, after V lost 3 bases and J lost 8 bases. Germline V lookup: CDR1 SGHRS, CDR2 YFSETQ. The CDR3 is CASSSRGTSGDDEQFF. The CDR3 nucleotides are TGCGCCAGCAGCTCAAGAGGGACTAGCGGGGACGATGAGCAGTTCTTC. The variable domain in full, with the rest retrieved from reference TRBV5-1 and TRBJ2-1, is KAGVTQTPRYLIKTRGQQVTLSCSPISGHRSVSWYQQTPGQGLQFLFEYFSETQRNKGNFPGRFSGRQFSNSRSEMNVSTLELGDSALYLCASSSRGTSGDDEQFFGPGTRLTVL.

The chain joins TRBV15 to TRBJ2-5; tentatively, D is TRBD1 (5 bases). V gave up 1 base and J gave up 5 bases, with 14 bases separating them. The germline V gene encodes CDR1 LNHNV and CDR2 YYDKDF (reference sequence). The length of the CDR3 is 15 residues. CDR3: CATSRGSQKGETQYF. The CDR3 DNA follows: TGTGCCACCAGCAGAGGGTCCCAAAAGGGGGAGACCCAGTACTTC.

The chain has TRBV30 and TRBJ2-3; a weak D match, TRBD1 (6 bases). Germline loops: CDR1 GTSNPN, CDR2 SVGIG (reference sequence). Between the trimmed V and J ends, which lost 0 bases and 3 bases, there was a span of 7 bases. The CDR3 extends over 13 amino acids. CDR3: CAWSVGATDTQYF. The CDR3 nucleotides read TGTGCCTGGAGTGTGGGGGCTACAGATACGCAGTATTTT.

This chain joins TRBV21-1 and TRBJ1-5; the listed D gene, TRBD1, was not tested against the DNA. TRBV21-1 is deemed a pseudogene. The CDR3 loop spans 19 amino acids. The CDR3, as DNA: TGTGCCAGCAGCAAATGCATGAACGGCGACAGAAATAGCAATCAGCCCCAGCATTTT. It encodes CASSKCMNGDRNSNQPQHF.

This clone was found once. The chain joins TRBV7-8 to TRBJ1-6, with a weak D call TRBD1 (5 bases). This CDR3 region has 13 residues. Trimming removed 5 bases at V and 10 bases at J, with 12 bases between. The germline gives CDR1 SGHVS, CDR2 FQNEAQ. The DNA of the CDR3 is TGTGCCAGCAGCCCGCGGGGGGGATCACCCCTCCACTTT. Its translation is CASSPRGGSPLHF.

This clone was counted once. The chain couples TRBV20-1 to TRBJ1-2; D remains ambiguous. The germline V and J ends were trimmed by 2 bases and 7 bases, with 8 bases remaining between them. This CDR3 comprises 11 residues. Germline values: CDR1 DFQATT, CDR2 SNEGSKA (reference sequence). CDR3 sequence: CSARQMAGYTF. The CDR3 nucleotides read TGCAGTGCTAGACAAATGGCTGGCTACACCTTC.